This T cell receptor beta chain was sequenced during a study of T cell responses to AZD1222 COVID-19 vaccine. Regarding the study as a whole: Baseline antibody screening turned up just six or seven seropositive AZD1222 recipients. Donors were largely white British and mainly female; clonal diversity was possibly underestimated. In the spike-specific TCR repertoire, nearly half reportedly target unmutated variant regions. After the peak T cell response, and only then, were repertoires sampled.

Comments on this clone: Its antigen is not known.

The data were produced by immunoSEQ multiplex PCR, yet TCRdb's version contains in-frame clones alone and is incomplete. The table lists 110,000 or so clones, 88% of them singletons. The input for sequencing was peripheral blood, taken on day 0 of MenACWY control vaccination. The clonotype comes from an adult in good health.

CDR3 in amino acids: CARAGPYNEQFF. Written as DNA, the CDR3 is TGTGCCCGTGCGGGGCCCTACAATGAGCAGTTCTTC. The J gene is TRBJ2-1, the V gene TRBV30; perhaps TRBD2 as D (6 bases). The CDR3 runs to 12 residues. Trimming took 8 bases from V and 2 from J, leaving 10 bases between them. From germline, CDR1 is GTSNPN and CDR2 SVGIG (reference sequence).